Following are 32 T cell receptor beta chains from one sample sequenced in a study of blood T cells in healthy people across ages. Alongside a J-beta primer mix, a sample-barcoded 5' primer served in a second PCR lasting roughly 7 to 11 cycles. In TCRdb, the 5' RACE reads were re-called with MiXCR into one record per CDR3 protein. The data show about 1.8 million distinct CDR3 sequences, roughly 50% seen once. Sample: blood. These receptors all stem from a woman aged 40 to 50 in good health.

The chain joins TRBV29-1 to TRBJ2-5; D ambiguous. The J call may be wrong; the DNA end is better matched by TRBJ2-1. Germline assignment: CDR1 SQVTM and CDR2 ANQGSEA. The CDR3 loop spans 12 amino acids. CDR3 protein: CSVGGYQETQFF. In DNA form, the CDR3 reads TGCAGCGTTGGCGGATACCAAGAGACCCAGTTCTTC.

The genes are TRBV27 and TRBJ2-3, with a weak D call TRBD1 (5 bases). The CDR3 loop spans 15 amino acids. V was cut by 5 bases and J by 5 bases, with 17 bases left in between. Germline-derived CDR1 and CDR2 are MNHEY and SMNVEV (reference sequence). The CDR3 nucleotides are TGTGCCAGCAGTCTGGGGCTTTGGGGCGGAGATACGCAGTATTTT. Its protein product is CASSLGLWGGDTQYF.

The chain employs TRBV10-3 and TRBJ2-1, with 9 bases identical to TRBD1. CDR3 length equals 16 residues. Per the germline V gene, CDR1 is ENHRY and CDR2 is SYGVKD. The ends lost 4 bases at V and 5 bases at J; junction bases unmatched: 9. The CDR3, as DNA: TGTGCCATCAGTGGCCTGACAGGGGGGACAAACAATGAGCAGTTCTTC. Translated: CAISGLTGGTNNEQFF.

This clonotype was observed a handful of times. The chain couples TRBV20-1 to TRBJ2-3; 8 nucleotides agree with TRBD2. This CDR3 has 14 residues. Germline CDR1 reads DFQATT; CDR2 reads SNEGSKA (reference sequence). V dropped 4 bases and J dropped 2; count of bases not matched to a gene: 5. The CDR3: CSANRGGTTDTQYF. Written as DNA, the CDR3 is TGCAGTGCTAATCGGGGGGGGACCACAGATACGCAGTATTTT.

CDR3 amino acids: CASSPASGAGEQYF. CDR3 sequence (DNA): TGTGCCAGCTCACCGGCTAGCGGGGCTGGCGAGCAGTACTTC. V gene TRBV18 combines with J gene TRBJ2-5, with 9 nucleotides matching TRBD2. The last part of the DNA fits TRBJ2-7 better; the J call may be wrong. The germline V gene has CDR1 KGHSH and CDR2 LQKENI. The CDR3 covers 14 residues.

The chain links TRBV12-3 or TRBV12-4 to TRBJ2-5; D is perhaps TRBD1 (8 bases). Trimming removed 3 bases from V and 4 bases from J, with 18 bases in between. This CDR3 spans 16 amino acids. This CDR3 reads CASSFRRTGRAETQYF. The CDR3 nucleotides read TGTGCCAGCAGTTTCCGGAGGACAGGGAGGGCAGAGACCCAGTACTTC.

The chain is built from TRBV4-2 and TRBJ1-5; D is undetermined. V was shortened by 0 bases and J by 0 bases, with 6 bases between the two germline ends. This CDR3 contains 15 residues. Germline V gene lookup returns CDR1 LGHNA and CDR2 YNFKEQ. DNA of the CDR3: TGTGCCAGCAGCCAAGATATCCTTAGCAATCAGCCCCAGCATTTT. The encoded protein is CASSQDILSNQPQHF.

The rearrangement uses TRBV20-1 and TRBJ2-2; the D is unclear. The length of the CDR3 is 14 residues. V lost 0 bases to trimming and J lost 6 bases, with 11 bases between them. Per germline, CDR1 DFQATT and CDR2 SNEGSKA (reference sequence). In nucleotides, the CDR3 is TGCAGTGCTAGAGATCCTAGGGTTTCCGGGGAGCTGTTTTTT. Translating gives CSARDPRVSGELFF.

This rearrangement joins TRBV11-2 to TRBJ1-1; D is unclear. The CDR3 is 13 amino acids. The germline V gene encodes CDR1 SGHAT and CDR2 FQNNGV. With 1 base removed from V and 8 bases from J, the gap between germline ends came to 11 bases. The CDR3 sequence is CASSLVRTAEAFF. In DNA form, the CDR3 reads TGTGCCAGCAGCTTAGTGAGAACAGCCGAAGCTTTCTTT.

In DNA, the CDR3 is TGTGCCAGCAGCCACGAGGATCAGCCCCAGCATTTT. This codes for CASSHEDQPQHF. This chain uses TRBV3-1 with TRBJ1-5, with D hard to call. V lost 3 bases and J lost 5, with 5 bases in between. The germline V gene encodes CDR1 LGHDT and CDR2 YNNKEL (reference sequence). CDR3 length: 12 amino acids.

This chain links TRBV5-1 with TRBJ2-3; D unresolved. This CDR3 region has 16 residues. The ends were cut back, 0 bases at V and 1 base at J, with 12 bases in the middle. Germline V gene data show CDR1 as SGHRS and CDR2 as YFSETQ. The DNA for the CDR3 is TGCGCCAGCAGCTTGGCGGCACCCCCAGGCACAGATACGCAGTATTTT. Translating gives CASSLAAPPGTDTQYF.

The chain couples TRBV6-2 or TRBV6-3 to TRBJ2-3; unclear D gene. Trimming left V 4 bases short and J 5 bases short, with 7 bases between. The V gene's germline CDR1 is MNHEY and CDR2 SVGEGT. This CDR3 is built from 12 residues. DNA for the CDR3: TGTGCCAGCAGTTTCTCGAGAGATACGCAGTATTTT. It translates to CASSFSRDTQYF.

This clonotype was counted a few times. This sequence joins TRBV5-1 and TRBJ2-3; D may be TRBD1 or TRBD2 (5 bases each). Germline CDR1 reads SGHRS; CDR2 reads YFSETQ. The CDR3 is made up of 13 amino acids. Trimming took 7 bases from V and 2 from J, leaving 11 bases between them. The CDR3 DNA reads as TGCGCCAGCCGGGGCGGATACACAGATACGCAGTATTTT. This codes for CASRGGYTDTQYF.

V gene TRBV29-1 combines with J gene TRBJ1-2; D is uncertain. The length of the CDR3 is 12 residues. V dropped 4 bases and J dropped 4 bases, with 10 bases sitting between them. Germline V gives CDR1 SQVTM, CDR2 ANQGSEA. As DNA, the CDR3 is TGCAGCGTTGTGCCGGAGACCTATGGCTACACCTTC. It specifies CSVVPETYGYTF.

The table lists this clonotype with a few counts. This chain links TRBV7-2 with TRBJ1-5, with 7 bases matching TRBD1. The CDR3 consists of 15 residues. Trimming at V came to 1 base and at J to 6 bases, leaving 6 bases not matched to a gene. Germline CDR1 and CDR2: SGHTA and FQGNSA. CDR3: CASSLGGTAVQPQHF. The CDR3 DNA is TGTGCCAGCAGCTTAGGCGGGACAGCAGTTCAGCCCCAGCATTTT.

V usage is TRBV27 and J usage is TRBJ2-3; 8 nucleotides line up with TRBD2. Germline CDR1 reads MNHEY; CDR2 reads SMNVEV (reference sequence). With V trimmed by 6 bases and J by 4 bases, 9 bases remained unmatched. This CDR3 region has 15 residues. The CDR3 DNA follows: TGTGCCAGCAGCCAGGGACTAGGGCGGGCAGATACGCAGTATTTT. Its protein product is CASSQGLGRADTQYF.

V gene TRBV7-6 combines with J gene TRBJ2-7, with D uncertain. CDR3 size: 15 residues. Between the trimmed V and J ends, which lost 0 bases and 2 bases, there was a span of 11 bases. Germline-derived CDR1 and CDR2 are SGHVS and FNYEAQ. The CDR3 protein is CASSLAGGWAYEQYF. As DNA, the CDR3 is TGTGCCAGCAGCTTAGCGGGCGGTTGGGCCTACGAGCAGTACTTC.

The rearrangement uses TRBV28 and TRBJ2-3; D uncertain. The V and J ends lost 6 bases and 6 bases respectively, with 16 bases between them. The germline V gene has CDR1 MDHEN and CDR2 SYDVKM. The CDR3 has 14 amino acids. CDR3 in DNA: TGTGCCAGCAGCCCCCGGACCCCAAGGGATACGCAGTATTTT. Protein product: CASSPRTPRDTQYF.

The genes are TRBV21-1 and TRBJ2-6. TRBV21-1 is a pseudogene locus. This CDR3 has 17 amino acids. CDR3: CASSKDQTSSGANVLTF. CDR3 nucleotides: TGTGCCAGCAGCAAAGACCAGACGTCATCTGGGGCCAACGTCCTGACTTTC.

The genes are TRBV20-1 and TRBJ1-2; D is uncertain. Trimming left V 6 bases short and J 5 bases short, with 13 bases between. The CDR3 is 12 residues long. Per the germline V gene, CDR1 is DFQATT and CDR2 is SNEGSKA (reference sequence). CDR3 residues: CSATDVGYGYTF. The CDR3 nucleotides read TGCAGTGCCACAGACGTCGGGTATGGCTACACCTTC.

CDR3 nucleotides: TGTGCCAGCAGCCAAGTTGGGGGTTCTCCTGGGGCCAACGTCCTGACTTTC. Its translation: CASSQVGGSPGANVLTF. The chain carries TRBV3-1 and TRBJ2-6, with D possibly being TRBD1 or TRBD2 (5 bases each). V was clipped by 1 base and J by 2 bases, with 12 bases between them. Germline lookup yields CDR1 LGHDT and CDR2 YNNKEL (reference sequence). The CDR3 has 17 residues.

This clonotype was detected only once. This chain links TRBV7-9 with TRBJ2-1; 8 bases fit TRBD2. Judging by the DNA end, TRBJ2-7 fits better; the J call may be wrong. This CDR3 comprises 14 residues. Per the germline V gene, CDR1 is SEHNR and CDR2 is FQNEAQ (reference sequence). CDR3 DNA sequence: TGTGCCAGCAGCTTTGGTAGCGGGGCCAATGAGCAGTACTTC. It specifies CASSFGSGANEQYF.

The J gene is TRBJ2-1, the V gene TRBV7-2, with 9 nucleotides matching TRBD2. Germline values: CDR1 SGHTA, CDR2 FQGNSA. Unmatched junction bases numbered 5, after V lost 3 bases and J lost 5 bases. This CDR3 has 15 residues. This CDR3 reads CASSFGAGGHNEQFF. The DNA of the CDR3 is TGTGCCAGCAGCTTCGGAGCGGGGGGTCACAATGAGCAGTTCTTC. The full variable domain, rest sourced from reference TRBV7-2 and TRBJ2-1, is GAGVSQSPSNKVTEKGKDVELRCDPISGHTALYWYRQSLGQGLEFLIYFQGNSAPDKSGLPSDRFSAERTGGSVSTLTIQRTQQEDSAVYLCASSFGAGGHNEQFFGPGTRLTVL.

The rearrangement uses TRBV29-1 and TRBJ2-3; TRBD2 is a possible D gene (7 bases). The V and J ends lost 6 bases and 4 bases respectively, with 14 bases between them. CDR3 size: 13 residues. The germline CDR1 and CDR2 sequences are SQVTM and ANQGSEA. For the CDR3, the DNA is TGCAGCGTACTCTGGGGGGGCCCAGATACGCAGTATTTT. It encodes CSVLWGGPDTQYF.

CDR3 DNA: TGTGCCAGCAGTTTTCCCTATGAAGAGACCCAGTACTTC. It yields the protein CASSFPYEETQYF. V gene TRBV12-3 or TRBV12-4 combines with J gene TRBJ2-5; no clear D gene. This CDR3 contains 13 residues. V was clipped by 3 bases and J by 3 bases, with 8 bases between them.

This clonotype appeared a few times. The genes are TRBV10-3 and TRBJ2-7; 7 bases agree with TRBD1. The J segment lost 2 bases and the V segment lost 4 bases, leaving 11 bases of the junction unmatched. CDR3 size: 16 residues. Germline CDR1 is ENHRY and CDR2 is SYGVKD. CDR3 in DNA: TGTGCCATCAGTGGTCCCAACAGGGGATCGACCTACGAGCAGTACTTC. Its translation: CAISGPNRGSTYEQYF.

This clonotype has just one count. This chain joins TRBV6-5 and TRBJ1-2, with D possibly TRBD1 on 5 matching bases. V shed 2 bases and J shed 7 bases, with 17 bases lying between them. The CDR3 is 15 amino acids. CDR1 and CDR2 from the germline V gene are MNHEY and SVGAGI. CDR3 in DNA: TGTGCCAGCAGTTACATGGGGGACCGTGTGAGTGGCTACACCTTC. Its protein is CASSYMGDRVSGYTF.

V gene TRBV20-1 combines with J gene TRBJ1-5; no firm D call. This CDR3 is 15 amino acids long. Germline CDR1 reads DFQATT; CDR2 reads SNEGSKA (reference sequence). Between the trimmed V and J ends, which lost 1 base and 0 bases, there was a span of 10 bases. CDR3 sequence reads: CSARVQKGSNQPQHF. In DNA form, the CDR3 reads TGCAGTGCTAGAGTACAGAAGGGTAGCAATCAGCCCCAGCATTTT.

The rearrangement joins TRBV5-1 to TRBJ2-3; possible D gene TRBD1, 6 bases. The CDR3 is made up of 16 amino acids. The germline V gene has CDR1 SGHRS and CDR2 YFSETQ. Trimming stripped 0 bases from V and 0 bases from J, with 11 bases between. The CDR3 loop reads CASSLDTGSSTDTQYF. The CDR3, as DNA: TGCGCCAGCAGCTTGGACACAGGGTCCAGCACAGATACGCAGTATTTT.

The V call is TRBV3-1, the J call TRBJ2-1; possibly TRBD1 for D (6 bases). Germline assignment: CDR1 LGHDT and CDR2 YNNKEL (reference sequence). The CDR3 runs 15 residues. Deletions cut 1 base from V and 7 bases from J, with 14 bases between. The chain's CDR3 is CASSQAVRGLNEQFF. CDR3 DNA: TGTGCCAGCAGCCAAGCCGTCAGGGGCCTGAATGAGCAGTTCTTC.

This clonotype was counted only a few times. V usage is TRBV6-5 and J usage is TRBJ2-7; D possibly matches TRBD1 or TRBD2 (5 bases each). This CDR3 has 13 amino acids. The V end lost 6 bases, the J end lost 5 bases, and 14 bases lay between the germline ends. The germline V gene has CDR1 MNHEY and CDR2 SVGAGI. In DNA form, the CDR3 reads TGTGCCAGCAGCACCATACCGGGGCACGAGCAGTACTTC. Translated: CASSTIPGHEQYF.

This chain joins TRBV7-6 and TRBJ2-1; 9 positions match TRBD1. With 4 bases clipped from V and 4 bases from J, the junction kept 8 bases outside the gene matches. Per germline, CDR1 SGHVS and CDR2 FNYEAQ. There are 16 residues in the CDR3. CDR3 loop: CASSSSGTGTYNEQFF. Here the CDR3 DNA reads TGTGCCAGCAGCTCCTCCGGGACAGGGACATACAATGAGCAGTTCTTC.